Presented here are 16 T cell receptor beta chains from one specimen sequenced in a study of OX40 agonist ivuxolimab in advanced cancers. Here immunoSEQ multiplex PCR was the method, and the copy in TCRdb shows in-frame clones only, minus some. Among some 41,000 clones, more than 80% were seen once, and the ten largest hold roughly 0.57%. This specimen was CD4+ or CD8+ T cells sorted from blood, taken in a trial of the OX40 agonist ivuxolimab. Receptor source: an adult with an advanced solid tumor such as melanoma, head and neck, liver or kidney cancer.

CDR3 protein: CASSRAGTSALHGQFF. In DNA, the CDR3 is TGTGCCAGCAGCCGAGCCGGGACTAGCGCCCTCCACGGGCAGTTCTTC. The chain links TRBV14 to TRBJ2-1; 10 positions agree with TRBD2. The CDR3 runs to 16 residues. J lost 12 bases, V lost 4 bases, and 15 bases had no gene match. The germline CDR1 and CDR2 sequences are SGHDN and FVKESK.

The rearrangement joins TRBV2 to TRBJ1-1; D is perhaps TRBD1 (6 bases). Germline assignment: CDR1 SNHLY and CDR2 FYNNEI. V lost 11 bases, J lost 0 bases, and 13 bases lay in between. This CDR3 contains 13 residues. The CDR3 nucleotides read TGTGCCCGAGGGGACAAAATGAACACTGAAGCTTTCTTT. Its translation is CARGDKMNTEAFF.

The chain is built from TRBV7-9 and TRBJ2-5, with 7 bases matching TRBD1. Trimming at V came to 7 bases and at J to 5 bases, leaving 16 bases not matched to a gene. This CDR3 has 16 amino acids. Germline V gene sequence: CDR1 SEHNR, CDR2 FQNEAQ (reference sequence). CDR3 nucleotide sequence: TGTGCCAGCACTCATGGAAGGGGGCGCGATTCGGAGACCCAGTACTTC. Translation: CASTHGRGRDSETQYF.

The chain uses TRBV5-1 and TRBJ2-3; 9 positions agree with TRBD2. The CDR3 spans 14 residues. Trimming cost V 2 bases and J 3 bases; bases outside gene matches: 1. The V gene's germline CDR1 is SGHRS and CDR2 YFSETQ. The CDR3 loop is CASSFLAGTDTQYF. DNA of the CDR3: TGCGCCAGCAGCTTTCTAGCGGGGACAGATACGCAGTATTTT.

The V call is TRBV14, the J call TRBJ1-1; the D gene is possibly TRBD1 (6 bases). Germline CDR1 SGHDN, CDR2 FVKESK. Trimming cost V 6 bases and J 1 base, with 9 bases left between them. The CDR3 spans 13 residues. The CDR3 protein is CASSLQGNTEAFF. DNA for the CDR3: TGTGCCAGCAGTCTACAGGGGAACACTGAAGCTTTCTTT.

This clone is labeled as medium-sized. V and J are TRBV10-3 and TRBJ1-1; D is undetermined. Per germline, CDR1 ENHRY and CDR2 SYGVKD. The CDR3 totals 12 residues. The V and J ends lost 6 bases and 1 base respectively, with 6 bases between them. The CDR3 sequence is CAISSPNTEAFF. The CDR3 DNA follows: TGTGCCATCAGCAGCCCGAACACTGAAGCTTTCTTT.

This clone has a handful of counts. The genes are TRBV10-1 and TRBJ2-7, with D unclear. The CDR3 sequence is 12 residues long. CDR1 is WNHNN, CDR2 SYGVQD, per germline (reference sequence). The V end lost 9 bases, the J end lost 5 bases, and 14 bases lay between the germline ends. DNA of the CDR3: TGCGCCAGGTGCCGAACCCCCCACGAGCAGTACTTC. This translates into CARCRTPHEQYF.

CDR3: CASGPGLNTGELFF. The CDR3 DNA follows: TGTGCCAGCGGACCGGGCCTTAACACCGGGGAGCTGTTTTTT. The chain joins TRBV9 to TRBJ2-2; D ambiguous. Germline V CDR1 and CDR2: SGDLS, YYNGEE. The CDR3 covers 14 residues. V lost 7 bases and J lost 2, with 12 bases in between.

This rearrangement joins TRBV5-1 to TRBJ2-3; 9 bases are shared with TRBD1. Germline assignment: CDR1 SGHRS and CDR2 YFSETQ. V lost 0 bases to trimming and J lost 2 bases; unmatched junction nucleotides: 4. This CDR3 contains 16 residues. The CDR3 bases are TGCGCCAGCAGCTTGGAGGGGGACAGGGTCACAGATACGCAGTATTTT. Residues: CASSLEGDRVTDTQYF.

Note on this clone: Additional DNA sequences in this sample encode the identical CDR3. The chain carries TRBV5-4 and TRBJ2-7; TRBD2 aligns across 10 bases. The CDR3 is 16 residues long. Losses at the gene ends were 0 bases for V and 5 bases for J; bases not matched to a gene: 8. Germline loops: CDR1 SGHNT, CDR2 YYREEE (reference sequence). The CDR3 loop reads CASSLGGLAGANEQYF. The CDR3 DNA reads TGTGCCAGCAGCTTGGGGGGTCTAGCGGGGGCCAACGAGCAGTACTTC.

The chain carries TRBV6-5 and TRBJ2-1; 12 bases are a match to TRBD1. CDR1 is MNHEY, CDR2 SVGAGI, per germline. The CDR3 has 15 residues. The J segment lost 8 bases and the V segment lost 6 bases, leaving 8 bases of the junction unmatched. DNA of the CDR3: TGTGCCAGCAGGCCTTCGGGACAGGGGGCGCATGAGCAGTTCTTC. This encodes CASRPSGQGAHEQFF.

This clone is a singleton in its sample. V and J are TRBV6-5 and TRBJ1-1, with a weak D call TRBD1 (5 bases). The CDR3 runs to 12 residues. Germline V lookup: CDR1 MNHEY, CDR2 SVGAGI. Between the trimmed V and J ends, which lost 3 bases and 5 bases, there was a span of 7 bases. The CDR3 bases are TGTGCCAGCAGTTATGAGGGGACTGAAGCTTTCTTT. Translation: CASSYEGTEAFF.

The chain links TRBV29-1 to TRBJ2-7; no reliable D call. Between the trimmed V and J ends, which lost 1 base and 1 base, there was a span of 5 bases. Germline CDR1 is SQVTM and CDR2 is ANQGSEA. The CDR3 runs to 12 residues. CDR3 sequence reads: CSVEGQSYEQYF. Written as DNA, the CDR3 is TGCAGCGTTGAAGGGCAGTCCTACGAGCAGTACTTC.

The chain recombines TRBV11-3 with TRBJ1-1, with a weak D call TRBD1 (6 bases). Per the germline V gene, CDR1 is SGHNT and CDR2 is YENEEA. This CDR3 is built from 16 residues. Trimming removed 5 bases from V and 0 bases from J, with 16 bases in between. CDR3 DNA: TGTGCCAGCAGCGGGCGGACAGACCTTATGAACACTGAAGCTTTCTTT. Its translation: CASSGRTDLMNTEAFF.

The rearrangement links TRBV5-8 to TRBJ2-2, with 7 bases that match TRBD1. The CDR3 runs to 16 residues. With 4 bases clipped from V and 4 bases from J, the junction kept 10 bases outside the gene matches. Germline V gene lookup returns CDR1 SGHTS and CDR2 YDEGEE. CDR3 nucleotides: TGTGCCAGCAGCGCCAGGGACAGAGGGACCACCGGGGAGCTGTTTTTT. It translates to CASSARDRGTTGELFF.

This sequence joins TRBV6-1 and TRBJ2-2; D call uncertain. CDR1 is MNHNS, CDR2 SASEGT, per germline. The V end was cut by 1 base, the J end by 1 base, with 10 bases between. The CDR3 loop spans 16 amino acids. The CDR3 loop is CASSEGPGRNTGELFF. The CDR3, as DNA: TGTGCCAGCAGTGAAGGGCCAGGACGGAACACCGGGGAGCTGTTTTTT.